This T cell receptor (beta chain) was profiled in a study of T cells in localized non-small cell lung cancer. Assay used: immunoSEQ multiplex PCR; TCRdb lists only in-frame clones, some missing. The sample carries 90,000 to 100,000 clones, just over 90% recorded once. On this clone: Antigen specificity is unknown.

Study-level results: Longer overall survival accompanied higher blood T cell density. There was higher T cell clonality in uninvolved adjacent lung than in tumor, and it was highest there. Researchers found a median around 50 of the top 100 tumor clones in adjacent lung.

This CDR3 has 14 amino acids. Germline assignment: CDR1 LNHDA and CDR2 SQIVND (reference sequence). Trimming cost V 8 bases and J 0 bases, with 13 bases left between them. This TCR derives from a woman aged 40-69 years with stage II squamous cell lung carcinoma. The sequenced sample was PBMCs, obtained before any cancer treatment. The chain recombines TRBV19 with TRBJ1-1; D remains ambiguous. The CDR3 reads CASSRGRMNTEAFF. The CDR3 bases are TGTGCCAGTTCCCGGGGTCGAATGAACACTGAAGCTTTCTTT.